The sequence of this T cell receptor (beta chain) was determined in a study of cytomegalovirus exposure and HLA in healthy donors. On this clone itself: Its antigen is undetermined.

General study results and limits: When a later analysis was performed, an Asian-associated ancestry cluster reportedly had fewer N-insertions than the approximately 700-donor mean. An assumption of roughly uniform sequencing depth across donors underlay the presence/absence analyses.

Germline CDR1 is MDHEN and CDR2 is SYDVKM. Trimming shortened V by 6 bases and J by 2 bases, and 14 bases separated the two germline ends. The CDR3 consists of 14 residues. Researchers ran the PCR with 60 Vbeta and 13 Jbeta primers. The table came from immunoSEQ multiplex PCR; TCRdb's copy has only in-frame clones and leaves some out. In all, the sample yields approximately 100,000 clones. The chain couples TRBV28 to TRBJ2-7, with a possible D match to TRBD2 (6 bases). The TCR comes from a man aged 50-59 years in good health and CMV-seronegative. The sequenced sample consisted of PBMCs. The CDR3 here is CASSLPGGTYEQYF. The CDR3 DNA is TGTGCCAGCAGCCTCCCTGGGGGGACCTACGAGCAGTACTTC.